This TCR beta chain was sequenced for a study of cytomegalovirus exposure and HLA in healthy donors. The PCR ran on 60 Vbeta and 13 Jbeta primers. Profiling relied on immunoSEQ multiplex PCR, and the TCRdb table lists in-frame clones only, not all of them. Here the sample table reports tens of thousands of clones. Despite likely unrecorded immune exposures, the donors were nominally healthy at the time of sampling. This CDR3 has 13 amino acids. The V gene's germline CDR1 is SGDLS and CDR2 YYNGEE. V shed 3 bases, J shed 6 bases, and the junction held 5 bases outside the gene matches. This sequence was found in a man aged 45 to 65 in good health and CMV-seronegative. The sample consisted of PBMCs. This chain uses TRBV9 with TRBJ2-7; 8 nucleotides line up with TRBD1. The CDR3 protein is CASSATGGSEQYF. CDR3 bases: TGTGCCAGCAGCGCAACAGGGGGGTCCGAGCAGTACTTC. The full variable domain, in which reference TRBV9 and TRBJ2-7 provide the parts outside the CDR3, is DSGVTQTPKHLITATGQRVTLRCSPRSGDLSVYWYQQSLDQGLQFLIQYYNGEERAKGNILERFSAQQFPDLHSELNLSSLELGDSALYFCASSATGGSEQYFGPGTRLTVT.